The clone carrying this T cell receptor (beta chain) has only a few counts. The data were taken from a study of beta chain features in type 1 diabetes. The entirety of the isolated RNA underwent reverse transcription, so expressed TCRB transcripts were sequenced. Generated by immunoSEQ multiplex PCR, the TCRdb table keeps only in-frame clones and is missing some. The sample holds about 210,000 clones, approximately 10% seen once. CDR1 and CDR2 from the germline V gene are SQVTM and ANQGSEA. V was clipped by 6 bases and J by 9 bases, with 14 bases between them. The length of the CDR3 is 11 residues. Input material: central memory CD4+ T cells from blood. The chain is built from TRBV29-1 and TRBJ1-1; D may be TRBD1 (6 bases). This clonotype originated in a young man in good health. Written as DNA, the CDR3 is TGCAGCGTGGGGGCTGGGGACAAAGCTTTCTTT. Encoded protein: CSVGAGDKAFF. The entire variable domain, with the rest obtained from reference TRBV29-1 and TRBJ1-1, is as follows: SAVISQKPSRDICQRGTSLTIQCQVDSQVTMMFWYRQQPGQSLTLIATANQGSEATYESGFVIDKFPISRPNLTFSTLTVSNMSPEDSSIYLCSVGAGDKAFFGQGTRLTVV.